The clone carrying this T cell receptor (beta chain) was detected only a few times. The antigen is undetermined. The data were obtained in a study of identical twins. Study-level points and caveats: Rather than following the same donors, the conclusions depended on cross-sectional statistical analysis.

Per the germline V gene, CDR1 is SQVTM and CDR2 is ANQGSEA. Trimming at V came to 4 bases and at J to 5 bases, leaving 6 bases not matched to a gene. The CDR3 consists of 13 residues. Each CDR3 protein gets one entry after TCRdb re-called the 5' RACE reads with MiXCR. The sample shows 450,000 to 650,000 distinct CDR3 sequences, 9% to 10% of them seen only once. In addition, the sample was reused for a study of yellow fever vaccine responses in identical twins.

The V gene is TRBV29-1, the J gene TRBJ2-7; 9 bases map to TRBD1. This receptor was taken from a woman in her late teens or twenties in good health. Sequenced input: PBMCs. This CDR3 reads CSVGGTGTDEQYF. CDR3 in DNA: TGCAGCGTTGGCGGGACAGGGACCGACGAGCAGTACTTC.